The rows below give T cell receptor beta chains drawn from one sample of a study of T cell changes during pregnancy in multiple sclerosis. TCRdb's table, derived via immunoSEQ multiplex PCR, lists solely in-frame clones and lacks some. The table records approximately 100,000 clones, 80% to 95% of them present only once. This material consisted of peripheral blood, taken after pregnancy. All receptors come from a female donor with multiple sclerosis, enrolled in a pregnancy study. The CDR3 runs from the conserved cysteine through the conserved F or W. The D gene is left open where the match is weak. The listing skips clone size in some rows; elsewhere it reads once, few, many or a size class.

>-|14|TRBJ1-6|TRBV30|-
CAWSAGIGNSPLHF
TGTGCCTGGAGTGCCGGGATCGGTAATTCACCCCTCCACTTT
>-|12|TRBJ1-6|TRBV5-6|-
CASRERGSPLHF
TGTGCCAGTAGGGAACGGGGTTCACCCCTCCACTTT
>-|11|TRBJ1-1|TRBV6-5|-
CATKGRAEAFF
TGTGCCACTAAGGGGCGCGCTGAAGCTTTCTTT
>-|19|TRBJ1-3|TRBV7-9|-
CASSLSDMRDYRSGNTIYF
TGTGCCAGCAGCTTATCGGACATGAGGGACTATCGCTCTGGAAACACCATATATTTT
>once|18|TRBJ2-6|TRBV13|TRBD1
CASSSTGTGGSGANVLTF
TGTGCCAGCAGCTCAACCGGGACAGGTGGATCTGGGGCCAACGTCCTGACTTTC
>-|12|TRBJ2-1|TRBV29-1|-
CSVEGRGGEQFF
TGCAGCGTTGAAGGACGGGGAGGCGAGCAGTTCTTC
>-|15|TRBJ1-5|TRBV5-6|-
CASSLAGGGNQPQHF
TGTGCCAGCAGCTTGGCGGGAGGGGGCAATCAGCCCCAGCATTTT
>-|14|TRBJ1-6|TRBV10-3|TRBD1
CAISATGAGSPLHF
TGTGCCATCAGTGCGACAGGGGCCGGTTCACCCCTCCACTTT
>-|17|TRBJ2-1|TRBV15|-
CATSTSVLRPSYNEQFF
TGTGCCACCAGCACCTCGGTTCTGAGGCCGTCCTACAATGAGCAGTTCTTC
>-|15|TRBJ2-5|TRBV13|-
CASSLGRGARETQYF
TGTGCCAGCAGCTTAGGCCGGGGGGCCCGAGAGACCCAGTACTTC
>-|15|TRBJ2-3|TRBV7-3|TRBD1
CASSSRGIRADTQYF
TGTGCCAGCAGCTCCAGGGGGATTCGGGCAGATACGCAGTATTTT
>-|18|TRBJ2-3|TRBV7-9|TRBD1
CASSPSGQGARFTDTQYF
TGTGCCAGCAGCCCCTCGGGACAGGGGGCTCGATTCACAGATACGCAGTATTTT
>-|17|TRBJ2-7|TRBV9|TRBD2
CASSPGLAGAASYEQYF
TGTGCCAGCAGCCCGGGACTAGCGGGGGCAGCCTCCTACGAGCAGTACTTC
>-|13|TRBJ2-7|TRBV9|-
CASSQGQSYEQYF
TGTGCCAGCAGCCAAGGACAGTCCTACGAGCAGTACTTC
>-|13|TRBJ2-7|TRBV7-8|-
CASSYRSVAGGSF
-
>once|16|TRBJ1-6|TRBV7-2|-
CASSFFTMNYGRPLHF
TGTGCCAGCAGCTTTTTTACTATGAACTATGGTAGGCCCCTCCACTTT
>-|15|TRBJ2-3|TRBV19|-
CASSIRGPPTDTQYF
TGTGCCAGTAGTATCAGGGGCCCCCCCACAGATACGCAGTATTTT
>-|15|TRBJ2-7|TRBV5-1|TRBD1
CASSLAWQGAHEQYF
TGCGCCAGCAGCTTGGCTTGGCAGGGGGCCCACGAGCAGTACTTC
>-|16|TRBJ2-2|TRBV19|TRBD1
CASSMLATGITGELFF
TGTGCCAGTAGTATGTTGGCGACAGGGATCACCGGGGAGCTGTTTTTT
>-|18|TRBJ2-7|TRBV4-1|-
CASSQERGFLGNSYEQYF
TGCGCCAGCAGCCAAGAACGGGGATTCCTAGGAAACTCCTACGAGCAGTACTTC
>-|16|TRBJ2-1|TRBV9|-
CASSLRGLGGYNEQFF
TGTGCCAGCAGCCTTAGAGGACTCGGGGGCTACAATGAGCAGTTCTTC
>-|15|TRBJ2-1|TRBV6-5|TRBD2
CASRRRTSGLGRQFF
TGTGCCAGCAGACGGCGGACTAGCGGGTTAGGGCGGCAGTTCTTC
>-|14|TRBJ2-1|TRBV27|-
CASSFVGGGDEQFF
TGTGCCAGCAGTTTCGTAGGGGGCGGGGATGAGCAGTTCTTC
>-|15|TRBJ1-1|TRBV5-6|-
CASSLGWGGYTEAFF
TGTGCCAGCAGCTTGGGCTGGGGGGGGTACACTGAAGCTTTCTTT
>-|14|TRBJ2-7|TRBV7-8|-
CASSLGQSLYEQYF
TGTGCCAGCAGCTTAGGACAGTCCCTCTACGAGCAGTACTTC
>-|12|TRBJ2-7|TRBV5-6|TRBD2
CASSPGGFEQYF
TGTGCCAGCAGTCCGGGGGGGTTCGAGCAGTACTTC
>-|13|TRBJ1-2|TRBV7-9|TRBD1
CASRGDRRGGYTF
TGTGCCAGCAGGGGGGACAGGAGAGGCGGCTACACCTTC
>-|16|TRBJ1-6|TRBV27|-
CASSLTPQGQGSPLHF
TGTGCCAGCAGTTTAACTCCTCAGGGGCAGGGTTCACCCCTCCACTTT
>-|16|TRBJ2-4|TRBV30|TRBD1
CAWTHGTGGNGNIQYF
TGTGCCTGGACTCACGGGACAGGGGGCAATGGAAACATTCAGTACTTC
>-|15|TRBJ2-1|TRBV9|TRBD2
CASSGLAGAPAEQFF
TGTGCCAGCAGCGGTCTAGCGGGGGCCCCTGCTGAGCAGTTCTTC
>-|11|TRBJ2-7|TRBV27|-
CASSFFGEQYF
TGTGCCAGCAGTTTTTTCGGCGAGCAGTACTTC
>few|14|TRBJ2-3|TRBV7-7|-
CASSRGQSTDTQYF
TGTGCTAGCAGCCGCGGACAGAGTACAGATACGCAGTATTTT
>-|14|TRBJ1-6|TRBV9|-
CASSVVSGFSPLHF
TGTGCCAGCAGCGTAGTTTCGGGGTTTTCACCCCTCCACTTT
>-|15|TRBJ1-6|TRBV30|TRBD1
CAWSGTGKGNSPLHF
TGTGCCTGGAGTGGGACAGGGAAGGGTAATTCACCCCTCCACTTT
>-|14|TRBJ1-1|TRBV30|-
CAWSSLQGYAEAFF
TGTGCCTGGAGTTCACTTCAGGGATACGCTGAAGCTTTCTTT
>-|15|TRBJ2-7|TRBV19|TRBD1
CASRPRGGGYWEQYF
TGTGCCAGTAGGCCACGAGGGGGCGGGTATTGGGAGCAGTACTTC
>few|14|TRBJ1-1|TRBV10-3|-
CAISDGGALTEAFF
TGTGCCATCAGTGATGGGGGGGCGCTAACTGAAGCTTTCTTT
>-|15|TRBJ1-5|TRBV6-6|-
CASRPSGHPSNAQHF
TGTGCCAGCAGGCCATCGGGACACCCAAGTAACGCCCAGCATTTT
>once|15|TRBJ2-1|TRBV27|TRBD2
CASRTTGTSYNEQFF
TGTGCCAGCAGAACCACCGGGACTAGCTACAATGAGCAGTTCTTC
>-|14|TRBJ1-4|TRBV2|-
CASSEPGTNEKLFF
TGTGCCAGCAGTGAACCAGGGACTAATGAAAAACTGTTTTTT
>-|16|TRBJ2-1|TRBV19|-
CASTFGTLSSYNEQFF
TGTGCCAGTACTTTCGGGACTCTCAGCTCCTACAATGAGCAGTTCTTC
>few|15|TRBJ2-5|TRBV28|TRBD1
CASRRQGSVKETQYF
TGTGCCAGCAGGCGACAGGGCTCAGTCAAAGAGACCCAGTACTTC
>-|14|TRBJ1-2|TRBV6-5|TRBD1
CATSPTTGGYGYTF
TGTGCCACCAGCCCCACGACAGGGGGCTATGGCTACACCTTC
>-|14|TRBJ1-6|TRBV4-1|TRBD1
CASSQGTGRSPLHF
TGCGCCAGCAGCCAGGGGACAGGGCGATCACCCCTCCACTTT
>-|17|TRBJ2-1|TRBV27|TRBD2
CASTLLGPGLDHNEQFF
TGTGCCAGCACCCTCCTCGGCCCGGGACTAGACCACAATGAGCAGTTCTTC
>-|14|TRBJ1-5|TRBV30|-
CAWSARQGNQPQHF
TGTGCCTGGAGTGCCCGACAGGGCAATCAGCCCCAGCATTTT
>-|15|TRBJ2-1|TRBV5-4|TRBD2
CASSFGLADDNEQFF
TGTGCCAGCAGCTTCGGACTAGCGGACGACAATGAGCAGTTCTTC
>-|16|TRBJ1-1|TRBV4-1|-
CASSQPVGGRQHEAFF
TGCGCCAGCAGCCAACCAGTTGGGGGCCGGCAGCATGAAGCTTTCTTT
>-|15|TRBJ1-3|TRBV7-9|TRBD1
CASSLGRGPGNTIYF
TGTGCCAGCAGCTTGGGCAGGGGGCCGGGAAACACCATATATTTT
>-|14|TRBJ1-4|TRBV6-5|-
CASSYSGENEKLFF
TGTGCCAGCAGTTACTCTGGGGAGAATGAAAAACTGTTTTTT
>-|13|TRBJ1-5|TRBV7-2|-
CASSATGNQPQHF
TGTGCCAGCAGCGCGACGGGAAATCAGCCCCAGCATTTT
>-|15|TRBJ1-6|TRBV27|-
CASREGKPYNSPLHF
TGTGCCAGCAGGGAGGGGAAGCCCTATAATTCACCCCTCCACTTT
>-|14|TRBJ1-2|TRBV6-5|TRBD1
CASRDRAINYGYTF
TGTGCCAGCAGGGACAGGGCCATTAACTATGGCTACACCTTC
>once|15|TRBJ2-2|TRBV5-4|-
CASSSGTPNTGELFF
TGTGCCAGCAGCTCCGGGACACCGAACACCGGGGAGCTGTTTTTT
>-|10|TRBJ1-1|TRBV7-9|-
CVGTNTEAFF
TGTGTCGGGACTAACACTGAAGCTTTCTTT
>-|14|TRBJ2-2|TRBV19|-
CASSAGRNTGELFF
TGTGCCAGTAGTGCGGGTCGGAACACCGGGGAGCTGTTTTTT
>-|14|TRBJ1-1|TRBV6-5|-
CASSSTAMNTEAFF
TGTGCCAGCAGTTCAACCGCGATGAACACTGAAGCTTTCTTT